This entry is about one T cell receptor (beta chain). Original processing notes: Amplification of reference gene primers was used by the study to estimate nucleated cell counts. TCRdb's table, derived via immunoSEQ multiplex PCR, lists solely in-frame clones and lacks some. V and J calls and clone size are copied from that table; D and trimming were computed from the DNA. The profile shows some 43,000 clones, more than 75% of them singletons. This sample was taken from a study of blood T cell repertoires in COVID-19. V dropped 4 bases and J dropped 0; count of bases not matched to a gene: 1. This CDR3 is built from 13 residues. Germline V gives CDR1 GTSNPN, CDR2 SVGIG (reference sequence).

The sequence derives from a man aged 50-59 years with active or convalescent COVID-19. The sequenced material came from peripheral blood. The V call is TRBV30, the J call TRBJ2-3, with 7 bases lining up with TRBD1. CDR3: CAWTGQSTDTQYF. The CDR3 region has the DNA TGTGCCTGGACGGGACAGAGCACAGATACGCAGTATTTT.